This is a list of T cell receptor beta chains from one sample in a study of shared clonotypes between healthy human individuals. Using immunoSEQ multiplex PCR, the repertoire was profiled, and TCRdb retains in-frame clones only, with some absent. The sample holds hundreds of thousands of clones, about 78% seen once. Sequencing input: memory CD4+ T cells sorted from blood. The source is a woman in her 30s in good health. CDR3s include the opening cysteine and the closing phenylalanine or tryptophan. Each record gives: CDR3 protein, CDR3 DNA, clone size, J gene, D gene, V gene. A D gene is named only where the DNA matches it firmly. Clone size is not always given. Where it is, it says once, few, many or a class for expanded clones.

CDR3aa: CASRDRAPDTQYF
CDR3nt: TGTGCCAGCAGGGACAGGGCCCCAGATACGCAGTATTTT
abundance: once
j_gene: TRBJ2-3
d_gene: TRBD1
v_gene: TRBV6-6

CDR3aa: CAWTVFRGPYNEQFF
CDR3nt: TGTGCCTGGACGGTCTTCAGGGGCCCTTACAATGAGCAGTTCTTC
abundance: -
j_gene: TRBJ2-1
d_gene: -
v_gene: TRBV30

CDR3aa: CASSIQGGDEQYF
CDR3nt: TGTGCCAGTAGTATCCAGGGGGGGGACGAGCAGTACTTC
abundance: many
j_gene: TRBJ2-7
d_gene: -
v_gene: TRBV19

CDR3aa: CASSLLPGTSYNEQFF
CDR3nt: TGCGCCAGCAGCTTACTACCCGGGACTTCTTACAATGAGCAGTTCTTC
abundance: -
j_gene: TRBJ2-1
d_gene: -
v_gene: TRBV5-1

CDR3aa: CASSYGQGVASGRTEQFF
CDR3nt: TGTGCCAGCAGTTATGGCCAGGGCGTGGCTAGCGGGAGGACTGAGCAGTTCTTC
abundance: -
j_gene: TRBJ2-1
d_gene: TRBD2
v_gene: TRBV27

CDR3aa: CASSLGTGLSGANVLTF
CDR3nt: TGTGCCAGCAGCTTAGGGACAGGACTCTCTGGGGCCAACGTCCTGACTTTC
abundance: -
j_gene: TRBJ2-6
d_gene: TRBD1
v_gene: TRBV11-2

CDR3aa: CASSLGGRDTEAFF
CDR3nt: TGTGCCAGCAGCTTAGGCGGGCGAGACACTGAAGCTTTCTTT
abundance: -
j_gene: TRBJ1-1
d_gene: -
v_gene: TRBV5-6

CDR3aa: CASSPRLAGDPDTQYF
CDR3nt: TGTGCCAGCAGCCCCAGACTAGCGGGAGATCCAGATACGCAGTATTTT
abundance: -
j_gene: TRBJ2-3
d_gene: TRBD2
v_gene: TRBV5-4

CDR3aa: CASSPTRGGLGYNEQFF
CDR3nt: TGTGCCAGCTCACCTACGAGGGGGGGACTAGGGTACAATGAGCAGTTCTTC
abundance: -
j_gene: TRBJ2-1
d_gene: TRBD2
v_gene: TRBV18

CDR3aa: CASSLREKWETQYF
CDR3nt: TGCGCCAGCAGCTTGCGCGAGAAGTGGGAGACCCAGTACTTC
abundance: -
j_gene: TRBJ2-5
d_gene: -
v_gene: TRBV5-1

CDR3aa: CASSLVPTDTQYF
CDR3nt: TGTGCCAGCAGCTTAGTCCCGACAGATACGCAGTATTTT
abundance: -
j_gene: TRBJ2-3
d_gene: -
v_gene: TRBV7-2

CDR3aa: CASVFSGGIETQYF
CDR3nt: TGTGCCAGCGTTTTTTCGGGGGGCATCGAGACCCAGTACTTC
abundance: -
j_gene: TRBJ2-5
d_gene: -
v_gene: TRBV2

CDR3aa: CASSFLRGTNEKLFF
CDR3nt: TGTGCCAGCAGTTTCCTTCGGGGGACTAATGAAAAACTGTTTTTT
abundance: -
j_gene: TRBJ1-4
d_gene: -
v_gene: TRBV27

CDR3aa: CASSPTSTRTGSTEAFF
CDR3nt: TGTGCCAGCAGTCCCACAAGTACCCGGACAGGGAGCACTGAAGCTTTCTTT
abundance: once
j_gene: TRBJ1-1
d_gene: TRBD1
v_gene: TRBV27

CDR3aa: CASRSGPGWGEQFF
CDR3nt: TGTGCCAGCCGATCGGGACCTGGCTGGGGTGAGCAGTTCTTC
abundance: -
j_gene: TRBJ2-1
d_gene: -
v_gene: TRBV27

CDR3aa: CASRSTPAGGPRETQYF
CDR3nt: TGTGCCAGCAGATCGACCCCAGCGGGAGGGCCGCGAGAGACCCAGTACTTC
abundance: -
j_gene: TRBJ2-5
d_gene: TRBD2
v_gene: TRBV2

CDR3aa: CASSTDPDPHYEQFF
CDR3nt: TGTGCCAGCAGTACCGATCCGGACCCGCACTATGAGCAGTTCTTC
abundance: -
j_gene: TRBJ2-1
d_gene: -
v_gene: TRBV25-1

CDR3aa: CASSTREGGLFF
CDR3nt: TGTGCCAGCAGCACAAGAGAGGGGGGACTGTTTTTT
abundance: -
j_gene: TRBJ1-4
d_gene: -
v_gene: TRBV7-2

CDR3aa: CASSLEQNNYGYTF
CDR3nt: TGTGCCAGCAGCTTGGAACAGAATAACTATGGCTACACCTTC
abundance: -
j_gene: TRBJ1-2
d_gene: -
v_gene: TRBV5-5

CDR3aa: CASSFWRDTQYF
CDR3nt: TGTGCCAGCAGTTTTTGGCGAGATACGCAGTATTTT
abundance: -
j_gene: TRBJ2-3
d_gene: -
v_gene: TRBV28

CDR3aa: CASSDKDRSHLYF
CDR3nt: TGCGCCAGCAGCGACAAAGACAGATCTCACCTGTATTTT
abundance: once
j_gene: TRBJ2-3
d_gene: -
v_gene: TRBV5-1

CDR3aa: CASSQVLAGSYTDTQYF
CDR3nt: TGTGCCAGCAGCCAAGTCCTAGCGGGGTCTTACACAGATACGCAGTATTTT
abundance: -
j_gene: TRBJ2-3
d_gene: TRBD2
v_gene: TRBV4-2

CDR3aa: CASSLYDPGGPDNQPQHF
CDR3nt: TGTGCCAGCAGTTTGTACGATCCCGGGGGACCGGATAATCAGCCCCAGCATTTT
abundance: once
j_gene: TRBJ1-5
d_gene: -
v_gene: TRBV28

CDR3aa: CAATSGSQNTDTQYF
CDR3nt: TGTGCCGCGACTAGCGGGAGTCAAAACACAGATACGCAGTATTTT
abundance: few
j_gene: TRBJ2-3
d_gene: TRBD2
v_gene: TRBV7-9

CDR3aa: CASSYQSQETQYF
CDR3nt: TGTGCCAGCAGTTACCAGAGCCAAGAGACCCAGTACTTC
abundance: -
j_gene: TRBJ2-5
d_gene: -
v_gene: TRBV6-5

CDR3aa: CASSLWQGAGELFF
CDR3nt: TGTGCCAGCAGTTTATGGCAGGGGGCCGGGGAGCTGTTTTTT
abundance: -
j_gene: TRBJ2-2
d_gene: TRBD1
v_gene: TRBV28

CDR3aa: CASGGGRLYEQYF
CDR3nt: TGTGCCAGTGGGGGAGGCAGACTCTACGAGCAGTACTTC
abundance: -
j_gene: TRBJ2-7
d_gene: -
v_gene: TRBV19

CDR3aa: CASSIWTSGRASGELFF
CDR3nt: TGTGCCAGTAGTATTTGGACTAGCGGGAGGGCCTCCGGGGAGCTGTTTTTT
abundance: -
j_gene: TRBJ2-2
d_gene: TRBD2
v_gene: TRBV19

CDR3aa: CASSDPVAEAFF
CDR3nt: TGTGCCAGCAGTGACCCGGTGGCCGAAGCTTTCTTT
abundance: -
j_gene: TRBJ1-1
d_gene: -
v_gene: TRBV2

CDR3aa: CASSIDSSGQGREKLFF
CDR3nt: TGTGCCAGTAGTATCGACTCCTCAGGACAGGGCCGGGAAAAACTGTTTTTT
abundance: once
j_gene: TRBJ1-4
d_gene: TRBD1
v_gene: TRBV19

CDR3aa: CASSARDRSDIQYF
CDR3nt: TGTGCCAGCAGCGCCCGGGACAGGTCTGACATTCAGTACTTC
abundance: -
j_gene: TRBJ2-4
d_gene: TRBD1
v_gene: TRBV9

CDR3aa: CASSPPAGIGYEQYF
CDR3nt: TGTGCCAGCTCACCTCCGGCCGGAATCGGCTACGAGCAGTACTTC
abundance: once
j_gene: TRBJ2-7
d_gene: -
v_gene: TRBV18

CDR3aa: CASSAYSGGKDEQYF
CDR3nt: TGTGCCAGTAGTGCCTACTCAGGGGGCAAGGACGAGCAGTACTTC
abundance: -
j_gene: TRBJ2-7
d_gene: TRBD1
v_gene: TRBV19

CDR3aa: CASSFFGGQGEAFF
CDR3nt: TGTGCCAGCAGCTTCTTTGGGGGCCAAGGTGAAGCTTTCTTT
abundance: -
j_gene: TRBJ1-1
d_gene: -
v_gene: TRBV7-2

CDR3aa: CASSQVDMGFGEKLFF
CDR3nt: TGCGCCAGCAGCCAAGTTGACATGGGATTTGGGGAAAAACTGTTTTTT
abundance: many
j_gene: TRBJ1-4
d_gene: -
v_gene: TRBV4-1

CDR3aa: CASSFSQKGAGELFF
CDR3nt: TGTGCCAGCAGCTTTAGCCAGAAGGGCGCCGGGGAGCTGTTTTTT
abundance: -
j_gene: TRBJ2-2
d_gene: -
v_gene: TRBV7-8

CDR3aa: CSVGTRLADTQYF
CDR3nt: TGCAGCGTCGGGACGAGATTGGCAGATACGCAGTATTTT
abundance: -
j_gene: TRBJ2-3
d_gene: -
v_gene: TRBV29-1

CDR3aa: CSVVGQGLGEQFF
CDR3nt: TGCAGCGTTGTGGGACAGGGGTTAGGTGAGCAGTTCTTC
abundance: few
j_gene: TRBJ2-1
d_gene: TRBD1
v_gene: TRBV29-1

CDR3aa: CASSRSYQETQYF
CDR3nt: TGTGCCAGCAGTAGGTCGTACCAAGAGACCCAGTACTTC
abundance: -
j_gene: TRBJ2-5
d_gene: -
v_gene: TRBV28

CDR3aa: CASSSAPGPGADTIYF
CDR3nt: TGCGCCAGCAGCTCTGCTCCGGGACCCGGGGCGGACACCATATATTTT
abundance: -
j_gene: TRBJ1-3
d_gene: -
v_gene: TRBV5-1

CDR3aa: CASSFGQVYYEQYF
CDR3nt: TGTGCCAGCAGCTTCGGACAGGTCTACTACGAGCAGTACTTC
abundance: -
j_gene: TRBJ2-7
d_gene: TRBD1
v_gene: TRBV11-2

CDR3aa: CASSLPGGASGNQPQHF
CDR3nt: TGTGCCAGCAGTTTACCAGGGGGCGCCTCTGGCAATCAGCCCCAGCATTTT
abundance: -
j_gene: TRBJ1-5
d_gene: TRBD1
v_gene: TRBV28

CDR3aa: CASSKEIQGAVNTEAFF
CDR3nt: TGTGCCAGCAGCAAAGAGATACAAGGAGCCGTGAACACTGAAGCTTTCTTT
abundance: -
j_gene: TRBJ1-1
d_gene: -
v_gene: TRBV21-1

CDR3aa: CASSFLGNYGYTF
CDR3nt: TGTGCCAGCAGTTTCCTTGGTAACTATGGCTACACCTTC
abundance: -
j_gene: TRBJ1-2
d_gene: -
v_gene: TRBV28

CDR3aa: CASSDPTGKETQYF
CDR3nt: TGTGCCAGCAGTGACCCTACCGGGAAAGAGACCCAGTACTTC
abundance: -
j_gene: TRBJ2-5
d_gene: -
v_gene: TRBV25-1

CDR3aa: CASSLTFGEGLGTDTQYF
CDR3nt: TGTGCCAGCAGCTTAACTTTCGGGGAGGGCCTTGGTACAGATACGCAGTATTTT
abundance: -
j_gene: TRBJ2-3
d_gene: TRBD2
v_gene: TRBV7-2

CDR3aa: CASSTGQGWQPQHF
CDR3nt: TGTGCCAGTAGTACTGGACAGGGCTGGCAGCCCCAGCATTTT
abundance: -
j_gene: TRBJ1-5
d_gene: TRBD1
v_gene: TRBV19

CDR3aa: CASSLAARLYGYTF
CDR3nt: TGTGCCAGCAGTTTGGCTGCCCGACTCTATGGCTACACCTTC
abundance: -
j_gene: TRBJ1-2
d_gene: -
v_gene: TRBV28

CDR3aa: CASSLDNEQFF
CDR3nt: TGCGCCAGCAGCTTGGACAATGAGCAGTTCTTC
abundance: few
j_gene: TRBJ2-1
d_gene: -
v_gene: TRBV5-1

CDR3aa: CASSQDPRQQYF
CDR3nt: TGTGCCAGCAGCCAGGACCCCCGACAGCAGTACTTC
abundance: few
j_gene: TRBJ2-5
d_gene: -
v_gene: TRBV7-9